This TCR beta chain was captured in a study of T cells in Graves' hyperthyroidism and ophthalmopathy. Germline V gene sequence: CDR1 LNHDA, CDR2 SQIVND (reference sequence). Unmatched junction bases numbered 4, after V lost 8 bases and J lost 6 bases. This CDR3 region has 14 residues. RNA transcripts gave rise to amplified TCR beta CDR3 regions. Using the HTBI primer set, a first-round RT-PCR was run on the TCR CDR3. TCRdb re-called the multiplex PCR reads with MiXCR, one entry per CDR3 protein. The table includes around 580,000 distinct CDR3 sequences, around 45% detected once. Every diagnosis used clinical symptoms, serum thyroxine and TRAb, thyroid ultrasound and orbital computed tomography.

This chain connects TRBV19 to TRBJ2-3; 14 nucleotides agree with TRBD2. Sequencing input: peripheral blood or thyroid tissue (not recorded which). The clonotype comes from a woman under 30 with Graves' hyperthyroidism. CDR3 nucleotides: TGTGCCAGTGGACTAGCGGGAGGTAGGGATACGCAGTATTTT. Translated: CASGLAGGRDTQYF.